The 22 T cell receptor beta chains given below trace back to one sample, sequenced in a study of control samples from healthy donors and cancer patients. The assay was immunoSEQ multiplex PCR, and TCRdb's table has in-frame clones only and misses some. The sample yields 400,000 to 500,000 clones, about nine tenths seen once. The sequenced material came from PBMCs. The receptors were gathered from a man in his forties with head and neck cancer.

V and J are TRBV11-2 and TRBJ2-6; D is perhaps TRBD2 (6 bases). Germline values: CDR1 SGHAT, CDR2 FQNNGV. CDR3 length equals 17 residues. The ends were cut back, 3 bases at V and 0 bases at J, with 12 bases in the middle. CDR3 sequence reads: CASSLGRTISGANVLTF. The CDR3 DNA follows: TGTGCCAGCAGCTTGGGACGGACTATCTCTGGGGCCAACGTCCTGACTTTC.

This clone has ten or more counts. This chain connects TRBV28 to TRBJ1-2; D may be TRBD1 (5 bases). Trimming pared 3 bases from V and 3 bases from J, leaving 11 bases between. Germline loops: CDR1 MDHEN, CDR2 SYDVKM. The length of the CDR3 is 14 residues. Here the CDR3 reads CASSFTRVHYGYTF. CDR3 sequence (DNA): TGTGCCAGCAGTTTTACCAGGGTCCACTATGGCTACACCTTC.

The V gene is TRBV11-2, the J gene TRBJ1-2; D remains ambiguous. CDR3 size: 14 residues. The germline CDR1 and CDR2 sequences are SGHAT and FQNNGV. V lost 4 bases, J lost 4 bases, and 13 bases lay in between. The CDR3 spells CASSSTHQGYGYTF. In nucleotides, the CDR3 is TGTGCCAGCAGCTCGACTCACCAAGGCTATGGCTACACCTTC.

The CDR3 sequence is CSVVGSAYYEQYF. CDR3 coding DNA: TGCAGCGTTGTAGGTAGCGCTTACTACGAGCAGTACTTC. The chain combines TRBV29-1 with TRBJ2-7; tentatively, D is TRBD2 (5 bases). This CDR3 spans 13 amino acids. Trimming cost V 4 bases and J 3 bases, with 13 bases left between them. Germline CDR1 SQVTM, CDR2 ANQGSEA.

This chain joins TRBV19 and TRBJ2-4, with a possible D match to TRBD2 (5 bases). The CDR3 totals 15 residues. The V gene's germline CDR1 is LNHDA and CDR2 SQIVND (reference sequence). Trimming pared 0 bases from V and 7 bases from J, leaving 13 bases between. The CDR3, as DNA: TGTGCCAGTAGTATAGAGTCCCCGACGGGGAACATTCAGTACTTC. Residues: CASSIESPTGNIQYF.

V is TRBV10-3 and J is TRBJ2-7; 9 nucleotides agree with TRBD2. The CDR3 loop spans 13 amino acids. J was trimmed by 4 bases and V by 5 bases; bases with no gene match: 3. Germline values: CDR1 ENHRY, CDR2 SYGVKD. CDR3 residues: CAISQAGGYEQYF. Written as DNA, the CDR3 is TGTGCCATCAGTCAAGCGGGAGGATACGAGCAGTACTTC.

Of note for this clone: In the same sample, other DNA sequences code for this CDR3. The chain has TRBV6-5 and TRBJ1-5; TRBD1 is a possible D gene (6 bases). V dropped 6 bases and J dropped 0 bases, with 12 bases sitting between them. The CDR3 contains 15 residues. From germline, CDR1 is MNHEY and CDR2 SVGAGI. The CDR3 nucleotides read TGTGCCAGCAGCTTACAGGGAAATAGCAATCAGCCCCAGCATTTT. As protein: CASSLQGNSNQPQHF.

In this sample, this clone turned up a few times. The V gene is TRBV19, the J gene TRBJ1-1, with 9 bases matching TRBD1. Unmatched junction bases numbered 12, after V lost 4 bases and J lost 0 bases. From germline, CDR1 is LNHDA and CDR2 SQIVND (reference sequence). This CDR3 has 18 residues. The CDR3 protein is CASSTLQGAGEMNTEAFF. The DNA of the CDR3 is TGTGCCAGTAGTACTCTACAGGGGGCGGGGGAGATGAACACTGAAGCTTTCTTT. Drawing the rest from reference TRBV19 and TRBJ1-1, the complete variable domain is DGGITQSPKYLFRKEGQNVTLSCEQNLNHDAMYWYRQDPGQGLRLIYYSQIVNDFQKGDIAEGYSVSREKKESFPLTVTSAQKNPTAFYLCASSTLQGAGEMNTEAFFGQGTRLTVV.

In this sample, this clone turned up once. The rearrangement joins TRBV18 to TRBJ1-4; maybe TRBD1 (5 bases). V dropped 1 base and J dropped 0 bases, with 9 bases sitting between them. Germline V lookup: CDR1 KGHSH, CDR2 LQKENI. The CDR3 spans 16 residues. Written as DNA, the CDR3 is TGTGCCAGCTCACCACTCAGGGAGGCAACTAATGAAAAACTGTTTTTT. This codes for CASSPLREATNEKLFF.

The chain has TRBV6-1 and TRBJ2-4; weak D call: TRBD2 (5 bases). The CDR3 covers 16 residues. Trimming cost V 2 bases and J 0 bases, with 11 bases left between them. Germline CDR1 reads MNHNS; CDR2 reads SASEGT. DNA for the CDR3: TGTGCCAGCAGTGAAAAGCGGAGACTAGCCAAAAACATTCAGTACTTC. It translates to CASSEKRRLAKNIQYF.

The chain uses TRBV15 and TRBJ2-5; 12 bases match TRBD2. Trimming cost V 0 bases and J 3 bases; bases outside gene matches: 17. Germline-derived CDR1 and CDR2 are LNHNV and YYDKDF (reference sequence). This CDR3 region has 21 residues. In DNA, the CDR3 is TGTGCCACCAGCAGAGATCAGCGTCAACGGGGGACTAGCGGGCCGGAAGAGACCCAGTACTTC. Its protein product is CATSRDQRQRGTSGPEETQYF.

The rearrangement links TRBV19 to TRBJ2-7, with D possibly matching TRBD1 (6 bases). Germline CDR1 and CDR2: LNHDA and SQIVND (reference sequence). The CDR3 is 16 residues long. V lost 3 bases, J lost 0 bases, and 15 bases lay in between. The CDR3 nucleotides read TGTGCCAGTAGTATCGCCGGGACAAGCGTCTCCTACGAGCAGTACTTC. It yields the protein CASSIAGTSVSYEQYF.

The CDR3 DNA reads TGTGCCAGCCGGGGACTAGCGGGAGGGAACTCCTACGAGCAGTACTTC. Its translation: CASRGLAGGNSYEQYF. The gene calls are TRBV27 and TRBJ2-7; 16 positions match TRBD2. Unmatched junction bases numbered 4, after V lost 8 bases and J lost 0 bases. The CDR3 loop spans 16 amino acids. Germline V gene lookup returns CDR1 MNHEY and CDR2 SMNVEV (reference sequence).

V usage is TRBV2 and J usage is TRBJ1-3; unclear D gene. V dropped 8 bases and J dropped 7 bases, with 12 bases sitting between them. Germline V gives CDR1 SNHLY, CDR2 FYNNEI. The CDR3 has 12 residues. CDR3 region: CASGLSANTIYF. DNA for the CDR3: TGTGCCAGCGGACTCTCGGCGAACACCATATATTTT.

The rearrangement uses TRBV4-3 and TRBJ2-7; 11 positions agree with TRBD2. Germline CDR1 and CDR2: LGHNA and YSLEER. V lost 1 base and J lost 3; bases outside the gene matches: 2. This CDR3 contains 15 residues. CDR3 residues: CASSQGLAGNYEQYF. The CDR3, as DNA: TGCGCCAGCAGCCAAGGACTAGCGGGGAACTACGAGCAGTACTTC.

The chain joins TRBV10-3 to TRBJ1-1, with D possibly TRBD1 on 5 matching bases. Looked up from germline, CDR1 is ENHRY and CDR2 is SYGVKD. The ends were cut back, 2 bases at V and 5 bases at J, with 15 bases in the middle. The CDR3 totals 15 residues. CDR3 in amino acids: CAISEPAGRETEAFF. As DNA, the CDR3 is TGTGCCATCAGTGAGCCCGCAGGGAGAGAAACTGAAGCTTTCTTT.

The gene calls are TRBV14 and TRBJ2-1; TRBD2 matches 8 bases. V shed 5 bases and J 8 bases; nucleotides not matched to a gene: 11. CDR1 is SGHDN and CDR2 is FVKESK in the germline V gene. The CDR3 totals 15 residues. The CDR3 DNA is TGTGCCAGCAGCGATCTTATCCCGCGGGGGGATGAGCAGTTCTTC. Protein: CASSDLIPRGDEQFF.

The rearrangement joins TRBV6-5 to TRBJ1-6, with 8 nucleotides matching TRBD1. Losses at the gene ends were 4 bases for V and 6 bases for J; bases not matched to a gene: 8. CDR1 and CDR2 (germline): MNHEY, SVGAGI. CDR3 size: 16 residues. The CDR3 loop reads CASSSQDRVVNSPLHF. The CDR3 DNA reads TGTGCCAGCAGTTCCCAGGACAGGGTTGTTAATTCACCCCTCCACTTT.

This sequence joins TRBV7-9 and TRBJ1-3; no firm D call. The CDR3 extends over 16 amino acids. V gave up 5 bases and J gave up 0 bases, with 14 bases separating them. Germline assignment: CDR1 SEHNR and CDR2 FQNEAQ (reference sequence). CDR3 coding DNA: TGTGCCAGCAGCCCCACCGGTTTCGGCTCTGGAAACACCATATATTTT. It translates to CASSPTGFGSGNTIYF.

V gene TRBV4-1 combines with J gene TRBJ1-2; D is uncertain. Per the germline V gene, CDR1 is MGHRA and CDR2 is YSYEKL. Deletions cut 0 bases from V and 2 bases from J, with 7 bases between. The CDR3 loop spans 14 amino acids. CDR3 loop: CASSQDGLNYGYTF. The CDR3 nucleotides are TGCGCCAGCAGCCAAGATGGATTGAACTATGGCTACACCTTC.

The chain employs TRBV3-1 (or the pseudogene TRBV3-2) and TRBJ1-2; D unresolved. The CDR3 has 13 amino acids. CDR1 and CDR2 (germline): LGHDT, YNNKEL (reference sequence). V dropped 3 bases and J dropped 4 bases, with 9 bases sitting between them. CDR3 residues: CASSQGWGYGYTF. CDR3 DNA: TGTGCCAGCAGCCAGGGGTGGGGCTATGGCTACACCTTC.

The V gene is TRBV28, the J gene TRBJ1-1; 7 positions match TRBD1. Germline V gives CDR1 MDHEN, CDR2 SYDVKM. J was trimmed by 6 bases and V by 2 bases; bases with no gene match: 6. There are 14 residues in the CDR3. The CDR3 region has the DNA TGTGCCAGCAGTTTACAAGGGGGCGCCCCTGAAGCTTTCTTT. This encodes CASSLQGGAPEAFF.